At least ten counts were recorded for the clone carrying this TCR beta chain. Its antigen is not known. The record originates from a study of CD8 T cells in ankylosing spondylitis. The ends lost 5 bases at V and 5 bases at J; junction bases unmatched: 13. The CDR3 consists of 16 residues. Library preparation for TCR beta used quantitative 5'-RACE with molecular barcodes. Each CDR3 protein gets one entry after TCRdb re-called the 5' RACE reads with MiXCR. This sample yields about 500,000 distinct CDR3 sequences, of which approximately 5% are seen a single time; 3.5% belongs to the top ten. Study results and caveats: Characteristic, it appeared, of ankylosing spondylitis blood was a TCR beta motif of eight highly homologous variants.

The sequenced material came from blood, either unsorted or a sorted T cell fraction (not recorded which). This rearrangement joins TRBV12-3 or TRBV12-4 to TRBJ2-5; TRBD2 agrees at 8 bases. This TCR was sampled from a male donor with ankylosing spondylitis. The CDR3 nucleotides are TGTGCCAGCAGTCCCCGCTCGGGGACTAGTCGGGAGACCCAGTACTTC. This encodes CASSPRSGTSRETQYF.